The rows below give T cell receptor beta chains drawn from one sample of a study of CD8 T cells in ankylosing spondylitis. Via MiXCR, TCRdb re-called the 5' RACE reads, giving one row per CDR3 protein. The table records more than 60,000 distinct CDR3 sequences, 5.3% of them present only once. The sequencing sample was made of blood, either unsorted or a sorted T cell fraction (not recorded which). These receptors were taken from a male donor with ankylosing spondylitis or in good health (not recorded which). CDR3s include the opening cysteine and the closing phenylalanine or tryptophan. Each record gives: V gene, J gene, clone size, D gene, CDR3 protein, CDR3 DNA. A D gene is named only where the DNA matches it firmly. The listing skips clone size in some rows; elsewhere it reads once, few, many or a size class.

>TRBV18|TRBJ1-2|many|TRBD1
CASSPPRQGVPPIYGYTF
TGTGCCAGCTCACCACCTCGACAGGGGGTTCCCCCGATCTATGGCTACACCTTC
>TRBV4-1|TRBJ1-5|many|NA
CASSHPGRNQPQHF
TGCGCCAGCAGCCATCCCGGACGGAATCAGCCCCAGCATTTT
>TRBV6-5|TRBJ2-6|many|NA
CASSLQDSGANVLTF
TGTGCCAGCAGTTTACAGGACTCTGGGGCCAACGTCCTGACTTTC
>TRBV6-1|TRBJ1-2|many|NA
CASSPGWGYGYTF
TGTGCCAGCAGCCCCGGGTGGGGGTATGGCTACACCTTC
>TRBV3-1|TRBJ1-1|many|NA
CASSQNVMTANTEAFF
TGTGCCAGCAGTCAAAACGTCATGACAGCGAACACTGAAGCTTTCTTT
>TRBV28|TRBJ2-7|many|NA
CASSRATRGGYEQYF
TGTGCCAGCAGTCGGGCCACCAGGGGAGGCTACGAGCAGTACTTC
>TRBV7-9|TRBJ2-1|many|TRBD1
CASSTGQGYEQFF
TGTGCCAGCAGCACGGGACAGGGGTATGAGCAGTTCTTC
>TRBV4-1|TRBJ1-2|many|TRBD1
CASSQQATGTGGYGYTF
TGCGCCAGCAGCCAACAGGCAACCGGGACAGGGGGCTATGGCTACACCTTC
>TRBV20-1|TRBJ2-1|many|TRBD2
CSARTGLAGGFGEQFF
TGCAGTGCTAGAACGGGGCTAGCGGGGGGTTTCGGTGAGCAGTTCTTC
>TRBV12-3/TRBV12-4|TRBJ1-2|NA|NA
CASSLTIYGYTF
TGTGCCAGCAGTTTAACCATCTATGGCTACACCTTC
>TRBV10-3|TRBJ2-3|many|NA
CAISALESDTQYF
TGTGCCATCAGTGCCCTCGAGTCAGATACGCAGTATTTT
>TRBV27|TRBJ2-7|many|NA
CASSLGGRSHYEQYF
TGTGCCAGCAGTTTAGGTGGCAGGAGCCACTACGAGCAGTACTTC
>TRBV5-1|TRBJ2-7|many|NA
CASSYMPTGPEQYF
TGCGCCAGCAGCTATATGCCTACAGGGCCCGAGCAGTACTTC
>TRBV11-2|TRBJ1-4|many|NA
CASSLGDNEKLFF
TGTGCCAGCAGCTTAGGGGACAATGAAAAACTGTTTTTT
>TRBV6-4|TRBJ2-3|many|NA
CATLRRGGITDTQYF
TGTGCCACTCTTCGAAGGGGCGGAATCACAGATACGCAGTATTTT
>TRBV11-2|TRBJ2-5|many|TRBD2
CASSAGGETQYF
TGTGCCAGCAGCGCGGGGGGAGAGACCCAGTACTTC
>TRBV11-2|TRBJ1-6|few|NA
CASSLAQGFSPLHF
TGTGCCAGCAGCTTAGCCCAGGGCTTCTCACCCCTCCACTTT
>TRBV28|TRBJ2-7|many|TRBD2
CASSSLMTSGATGEQYF
TGTGCCAGCAGTTCGTTAATGACTAGCGGGGCCACCGGCGAGCAGTACTTC
>TRBV4-3|TRBJ2-3|many|NA
CASSQDYRADTQYF
TGCGCCAGCAGCCAAGATTACAGGGCAGATACGCAGTATTTT
>TRBV12-3/TRBV12-4|TRBJ1-1|NA|TRBD1
CASRLGQVSTEAFF
TGTGCCAGCAGGTTGGGACAGGTGAGCACTGAAGCTTTCTTT
>TRBV4-3|TRBJ1-1|many|NA
CASSQAANTEAFF
TGCGCCAGCAGCCAAGCTGCGAACACTGAAGCTTTCTTT
>TRBV14|TRBJ2-3|many|TRBD2
CASSPAGGTQYF
TGTGCCAGCAGCCCCGCGGGGGGTACGCAGTATTTT
>TRBV3-1|TRBJ2-5|many|TRBD1
CASSHFDRVETQYF
TGTGCCAGCAGCCACTTCGACAGGGTGGAGACCCAGTACTTC